Here is one T cell receptor beta chain with its context. In germline, CDR1 is SNHLY, CDR2 FYNNEI. The CDR3 contains 13 residues. V was clipped by 3 bases and J by 4 bases; unmatched bases: 1. The selected patients with pancreatic ductal adenocarcinoma had surgery but no neoadjuvant therapy. Sequenced by immunoSEQ multiplex PCR; TCRdb stores in-frame clones only, minus some. The table records around 94,000 clones, 90% to 95% of them present only once. These data originate in a study of T cells in pancreatic ductal adenocarcinoma. The sequence derives from a human donor with pancreatic ductal adenocarcinoma. The chain has TRBV2 and TRBJ1-2; 8 nucleotides align to TRBD1. The sample comprised PBMCs. This CDR3 reads CASSEDRAYGYTF. CDR3 in DNA: TGTGCCAGCAGTGAGGACAGGGCCTATGGCTACACCTTC.